One and the same sample provided the 27 T cell receptor beta chains below, sequenced in a study of beta chain features in type 1 diabetes. The sequenced template was cDNA made from the entire isolated RNA. The assay was immunoSEQ multiplex PCR, and TCRdb's table has in-frame clones only and misses some. The sample carries 240,000 or so clones, 68% recorded once. The sequencing sample was made of naive CD4+ T cells from blood. The source of these receptors is a man aged 25-45 years in good health.

The V gene is TRBV29-1, the J gene TRBJ2-5, with 9 bases that match TRBD2. J gave up 1 base and V 2 bases, and 5 bases lay outside the gene matches. The CDR3 consists of 15 residues. The V gene's germline CDR1 is SQVTM and CDR2 ANQGSEA. CDR3 amino acids: CSVETLAGRQETQYF. The CDR3 region has the DNA TGCAGCGTTGAAACCCTAGCGGGGCGCCAAGAGACCCAGTACTTC. The variable domain in full, completed from reference TRBV29-1 and TRBJ2-5, reads SAVISQKPSRDICQRGTSLTIQCQVDSQVTMMFWYRQQPGQSLTLIATANQGSEATYESGFVIDKFPISRPNLTFSTLTVSNMSPEDSSIYLCSVETLAGRQETQYFGPGTRLLVL.

The V and J genes are TRBV7-8 and TRBJ2-5; TRBD2 matches 8 bases. The CDR3 covers 16 residues. CDR1 is SGHVS, CDR2 FQNEAQ, per germline. Trimming at V came to 1 base and at J to 5 bases, leaving 9 bases not matched to a gene. The CDR3 DNA reads TGTGCCAGCAGCTTAGAACTAGCGGCAGGCTGGGAGACCCAGTACTTC. The encoded protein is CASSLELAAGWETQYF. The variable domain in full, completed from reference TRBV7-8 and TRBJ2-5, reads GAGVSQSPRYKVAKRGQDVALRCDPISGHVSLFWYQQALGQGPEFLTYFQNEAQLDKSGLPSDRFFAERPEGSVSTLKIQRTQQEDSAVYLCASSLELAAGWETQYFGPGTRLLVL.

Comment on this clone: The identical CDR3 is also encoded by other nucleotide sequences in the sample. The chain links TRBV5-1 to TRBJ2-1; 7 nucleotides match TRBD2. This CDR3 spans 15 amino acids. The germline CDR1 and CDR2 sequences are SGHRS and YFSETQ. The V gene end was trimmed by 0 bases and the J gene end by 2 bases; junction bases not matched to a gene: 2. For the CDR3, the DNA is TGCGCCAGCAGCTTGGGCGGGAGCACCTACAATGAGCAGTTCTTC. Protein: CASSLGGSTYNEQFF.

This clone has only a few counts. V usage is TRBV30 and J usage is TRBJ2-3; no reliable D call. With 0 bases removed from V and 8 bases from J, the gap between germline ends came to 12 bases. The CDR3 spans 13 residues. Germline V gene sequence: CDR1 GTSNPN, CDR2 SVGIG (reference sequence). The CDR3 reads CAWSVLAQGTQYF. In DNA, the CDR3 is TGTGCCTGGAGTGTACTGGCCCAAGGTACGCAGTATTTT.

The chain is built from TRBV10-3 and TRBJ1-1; D perhaps matches TRBD1 (5 bases). This CDR3 contains 13 residues. Between the trimmed V and J ends, which lost 9 bases and 2 bases, there was a span of 13 bases. In germline, CDR1 is ENHRY, CDR2 SYGVKD. The CDR3 sequence: CAIRGRVNTEAFF. CDR3 nucleotides: TGTGCCATAAGGGGAAGGGTTAACACTGAAGCTTTCTTT.

Of note for this clone: Other nucleotide sequences from this sample produce the same CDR3. This chain connects TRBV7-9 to TRBJ2-7; D might be TRBD2 (5 bases). Germline V lookup: CDR1 SEHNR, CDR2 FQNEAQ (reference sequence). The ends were cut back, 5 bases at V and 2 bases at J, with 7 bases in the middle. The CDR3 is 12 amino acids. The CDR3 coding sequence is TGTGCCAGCAGCCCCGGGACCTACGAGCAGTACTTC. Translation gives CASSPGTYEQYF.

V is TRBV9 and J is TRBJ2-3, with 9 bases that match TRBD2. Germline CDR1 and CDR2: SGDLS and YYNGEE. This CDR3 spans 15 amino acids. The V and J ends lost 0 bases and 8 bases, in that order; junction bases with no gene match: 7. The CDR3 here is CASSVGLAGVATQYF. The CDR3 coding sequence is TGTGCCAGCAGCGTAGGATTAGCGGGAGTGGCTACGCAGTATTTT.

The genes are TRBV2 and TRBJ2-7; D is undetermined. CDR3 size: 14 residues. Germline V CDR1 and CDR2: SNHLY, FYNNEI. V lost 3 bases, J lost 0 bases, and 9 bases lay in between. The CDR3 DNA sequence: TGTGCCAGCAGTGATAACAGTTACTCCTACGAGCAGTACTTC. This encodes CASSDNSYSYEQYF.

This chain connects TRBV11-2 to TRBJ2-5; unclear D gene. This CDR3 is built from 15 residues. Germline CDR1 reads SGHAT; CDR2 reads FQNNGV. Trimming pared 5 bases from V and 4 bases from J, leaving 17 bases between. CDR3 region: CASSRLYHERETQYF. CDR3 nucleotide sequence: TGTGCCAGCAGCCGTCTCTACCACGAGAGAGAGACCCAGTACTTC. The variable domain in full, with the rest retrieved from reference TRBV11-2 and TRBJ2-5, is EAGVAQSPRYKIIEKRQSVAFWCNPISGHATLYWYQQILGQGPKLLIQFQNNGVVDDSQLPKDRFSAERLKGVDSTLKIQPAKLEDSAVYLCASSRLYHERETQYFGPGTRLLVL.

The chain is built from TRBV29-1 and TRBJ1-1; no clear D. V was trimmed by 7 bases and J by 1 base, leaving 13 bases between them. Germline values: CDR1 SQVTM, CDR2 ANQGSEA. CDR3 length: 13 residues. CDR3 protein: CSARRAANTEAFF. CDR3 DNA: TGCAGCGCCCGGCGGGCAGCGAACACTGAAGCTTTCTTT. Filled out from reference TRBV29-1 and TRBJ1-1, the complete variable domain reads SAVISQKPSRDICQRGTSLTIQCQVDSQVTMMFWYRQQPGQSLTLIATANQGSEATYESGFVIDKFPISRPNLTFSTLTVSNMSPEDSSIYLCSARRAANTEAFFGQGTRLTVV.

This clone occurred once. V gene TRBV6-5 combines with J gene TRBJ2-3; D unclear. CDR3 size: 13 residues. The V gene's germline CDR1 is MNHEY and CDR2 SVGAGI. The V end lost 2 bases, the J end lost 2 bases, and 5 bases lay between the germline ends. CDR3 sequence: CASSYVNTDTQYF. The CDR3 bases are TGTGCCAGCAGTTACGTGAACACAGATACGCAGTATTTT.

The chain uses TRBV29-1 and TRBJ2-3, with D perhaps matching TRBD1 or TRBD2 (5 bases each). V was shortened by 7 bases and J by 2 bases, with 16 bases between the two germline ends. The germline gives CDR1 SQVTM, CDR2 ANQGSEA. The CDR3 spans 14 residues. The CDR3 DNA follows: TGCAGCGCTCGAGGGGCGCGAGACACAGATACGCAGTATTTT. It is translated as CSARGARDTDTQYF.

This clone was seen more than once but under ten times. The chain links TRBV30 to TRBJ2-1; possible D gene TRBD2, 6 bases. The CDR3 contains 13 residues. The V gene's germline CDR1 is GTSNPN and CDR2 SVGIG (reference sequence). With 6 bases removed from V and 0 bases from J, the gap between germline ends came to 9 bases. DNA for the CDR3: TGTGCCTGTTGGGACTTCTCCTACAATGAGCAGTTCTTC. It specifies CACWDFSYNEQFF.

This clone turned up a few times. J is TRBJ2-7 and V is TRBV30; perhaps TRBD1 as D (6 bases). V gave up 5 bases and J gave up 2 bases, with 10 bases separating them. The germline V gene encodes CDR1 GTSNPN and CDR2 SVGIG (reference sequence). CDR3 size: 12 residues. The CDR3 region is CAWRDNPYEQYF. The CDR3 coding sequence is TGTGCCTGGCGGGACAACCCCTACGAGCAGTACTTC.

The V gene is TRBV25-1, the J gene TRBJ2-1; D is tentatively TRBD1 or TRBD2 (6 bases each). Germline-derived CDR1 and CDR2 are MGHDK and SYGVNS. Trimming left V 4 bases short and J 3 bases short, with 13 bases between. This CDR3 region has 15 residues. DNA of the CDR3: TGTGCCAGCAGTGTGGCGGGACACCTCTACAATGAGCAGTTCTTC. Encoded protein: CASSVAGHLYNEQFF.

This rearrangement joins TRBV25-1 to TRBJ2-1; the D is unclear. V gave up 6 bases and J gave up 8 bases, with 14 bases separating them. The CDR3 has 13 amino acids. The germline CDR1 and CDR2 sequences are MGHDK and SYGVNS. CDR3 nucleotide sequence: TGTGCCAGCAGCCACGCTCAGAGTTATGAGCAGTTCTTC. It encodes CASSHAQSYEQFF.

V usage is TRBV6-6 and J usage is TRBJ2-1, with 12 bases fitting TRBD2. The CDR3 has 15 amino acids. The V gene end was trimmed by 6 bases and the J gene end by 3 bases; junction bases not matched to a gene: 3. From germline, CDR1 is MNHNY and CDR2 SVGAGI (reference sequence). The CDR3 protein is CASRPLAGGYNEQFF. The CDR3 region has the DNA TGTGCCAGCAGACCACTAGCGGGAGGCTACAATGAGCAGTTCTTC.

This clone has just one count. The chain links TRBV29-1 to TRBJ2-7; 14 positions agree with TRBD2. The germline V gene encodes CDR1 SQVTM and CDR2 ANQGSEA. V was pared by 6 bases and J by 6 bases, with 7 bases of the junction left unmatched. The CDR3 has 14 amino acids. CDR3 residues: CSVATGTSGSEQYF. In DNA, the CDR3 is TGCAGCGTCGCAACCGGGACTAGCGGGAGCGAGCAGTACTTC.

The V and J genes are TRBV30 and TRBJ1-4, with D unclear. CDR1 and CDR2 (germline): GTSNPN, SVGIG (reference sequence). CDR3 length: 11 amino acids. The V and J ends lost 0 bases and 7 bases respectively, with 3 bases between them. Here the CDR3 reads CAWSVGEKLFF. CDR3 DNA sequence: TGTGCCTGGAGTGTGGGTGAAAAACTGTTTTTT.

V usage is TRBV30 and J usage is TRBJ2-2, with a tentative D call TRBD2 (6 bases). The CDR3 covers 14 residues. Trimming left V 0 bases short and J 11 bases short, with 16 bases between. The V gene's germline CDR1 is GTSNPN and CDR2 SVGIG (reference sequence). The DNA for the CDR3 is TGTGCCTGGAGTGTACGTCTAATGCGGGATGAGCTGTTTTTT. This sequence encodes CAWSVRLMRDELFF.

This rearrangement joins TRBV29-1 to TRBJ2-5; D may correspond to TRBD1 or TRBD2 (5 bases each). The V end was cut by 3 bases, the J end by 4 bases, with 9 bases between. Germline V CDR1 and CDR2: SQVTM, ANQGSEA. The CDR3 spans 12 residues. The CDR3 nucleotides are TGCAGCGTTGAGGGGGTCCTAGAGACCCAGTACTTC. Translating gives CSVEGVLETQYF.

The chain uses TRBV29-1 and TRBJ2-7; 8 nucleotides line up with TRBD2. V gave up 4 bases and J gave up 5 bases; unmatched junction bases: 7. CDR3 length: 13 amino acids. Germline V gene sequence: CDR1 SQVTM, CDR2 ANQGSEA. The CDR3 DNA sequence: TGCAGCGTTGTTAGGGGACTAGGGAACGAGCAGTACTTC. It encodes CSVVRGLGNEQYF.

This clone has just a few counts. The chain employs TRBV29-1 and TRBJ2-7, with 7 bases fitting TRBD1. The CDR3 contains 12 residues. CDR1 is SQVTM, CDR2 ANQGSEA, per germline. The ends lost 5 bases at V and 2 bases at J; junction bases unmatched: 3. The CDR3 region has the DNA TGCAGCGTTCAGGGACAGACCTACGAGCAGTACTTC. Translated: CSVQGQTYEQYF.

The V call is TRBV7-2, the J call TRBJ2-3; no firm D call. The CDR3 sequence is 16 residues long. V lost 2 bases, J lost 0 bases, and 12 bases lay in between. The V gene's germline CDR1 is SGHTA and CDR2 FQGNSA. CDR3 nucleotides: TGTGCCAGCAGCTTATTGGCAGCCTCTAGCACAGATACGCAGTATTTT. Its protein product is CASSLLAASSTDTQYF.

The chain links TRBV25-1 to TRBJ2-7; possible D gene TRBD2, 6 bases. The V gene's germline CDR1 is MGHDK and CDR2 SYGVNS. The CDR3 totals 14 residues. V was clipped by 6 bases and J by 2 bases, with 14 bases between them. The CDR3 bases are TGTGCCAGCAGCTTAGCCGGAGGGGCCTACGAGCAGTACTTC. This sequence encodes CASSLAGGAYEQYF.

This clone was recorded only once. The gene calls are TRBV7-7 and TRBJ2-3, with 13 bases lining up with TRBD2. V trimming: 6 bases; J trimming: 6 bases; junction bases outside the gene matches: 6. Germline assignment: CDR1 SSHAT and CDR2 FNYEAQ (reference sequence). CDR3 size: 15 residues. The CDR3 spells CASSQGLAGVDTQYF. For the CDR3, the DNA is TGTGCCAGCAGTCAAGGACTAGCGGGAGTCGATACGCAGTATTTT.

The rearrangement joins TRBV9 to TRBJ2-3, with TRBD2 matching 15 bases. The CDR3 spans 17 residues. Per the germline V gene, CDR1 is SGDLS and CDR2 is YYNGEE. With V trimmed by 4 bases and J by 4 bases, 7 bases remained unmatched. The CDR3: CASSPGLAGGRADTQYF. Here the CDR3 DNA reads TGTGCCAGCAGCCCCGGACTAGCGGGGGGGCGGGCAGATACGCAGTATTTT.